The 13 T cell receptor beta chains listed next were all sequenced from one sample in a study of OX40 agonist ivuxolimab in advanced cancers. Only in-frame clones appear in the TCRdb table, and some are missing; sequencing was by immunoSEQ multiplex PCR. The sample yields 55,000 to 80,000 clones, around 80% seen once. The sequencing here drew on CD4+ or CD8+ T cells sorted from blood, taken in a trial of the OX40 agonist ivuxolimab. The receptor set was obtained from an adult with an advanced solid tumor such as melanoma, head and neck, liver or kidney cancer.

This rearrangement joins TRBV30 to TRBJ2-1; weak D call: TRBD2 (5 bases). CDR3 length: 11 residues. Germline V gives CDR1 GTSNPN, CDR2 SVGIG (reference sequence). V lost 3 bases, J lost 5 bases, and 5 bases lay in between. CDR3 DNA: TGTGCCTGGAGCGGGGACAATGAGCAGTTCTTC. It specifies CAWSGDNEQFF.

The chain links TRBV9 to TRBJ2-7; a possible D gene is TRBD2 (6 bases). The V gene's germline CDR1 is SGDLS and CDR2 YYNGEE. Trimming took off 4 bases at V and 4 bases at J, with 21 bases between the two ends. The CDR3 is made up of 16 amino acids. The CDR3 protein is CASSPGGSTGTYEQYF. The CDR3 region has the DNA TGTGCCAGCAGCCCCGGGGGTTCGACGGGAACATACGAGCAGTACTTC. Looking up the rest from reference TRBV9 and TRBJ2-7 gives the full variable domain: DSGVTQTPKHLITATGQRVTLRCSPRSGDLSVYWYQQSLDQGLQFLIQYYNGEERAKGNILERFSAQQFPDLHSELNLSSLELGDSALYFCASSPGGSTGTYEQYFGPGTRLTVT.

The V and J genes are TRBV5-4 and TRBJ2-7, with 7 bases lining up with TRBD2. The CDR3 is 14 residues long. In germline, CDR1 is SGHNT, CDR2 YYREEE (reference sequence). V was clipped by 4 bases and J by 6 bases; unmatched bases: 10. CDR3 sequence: CASSGKSGEPEQYF. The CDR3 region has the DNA TGTGCCAGCAGCGGAAAGAGCGGGGAACCCGAGCAGTACTTC.

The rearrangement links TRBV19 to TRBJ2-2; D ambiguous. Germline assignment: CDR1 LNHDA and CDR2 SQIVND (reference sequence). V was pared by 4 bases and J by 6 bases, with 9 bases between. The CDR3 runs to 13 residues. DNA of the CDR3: TGTGCCAGTAGTAAACAAAAGTCCGGGGAGCTGTTTTTT. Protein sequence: CASSKQKSGELFF.

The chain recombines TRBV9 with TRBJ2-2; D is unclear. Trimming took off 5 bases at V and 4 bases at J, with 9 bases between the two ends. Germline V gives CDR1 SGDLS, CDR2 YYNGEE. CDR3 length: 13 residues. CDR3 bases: TGTGCCAGCAGTAAAAGTCCCACCGGGGAGCTGTTTTTT. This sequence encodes CASSKSPTGELFF.

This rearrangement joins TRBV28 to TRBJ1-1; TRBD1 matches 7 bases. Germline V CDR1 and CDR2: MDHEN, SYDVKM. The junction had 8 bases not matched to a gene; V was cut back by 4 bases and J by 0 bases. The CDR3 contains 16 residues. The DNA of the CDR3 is TGTGCCAGCAGTTCGTTGGACAGGTCAATGAACACTGAAGCTTTCTTT. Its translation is CASSSLDRSMNTEAFF.

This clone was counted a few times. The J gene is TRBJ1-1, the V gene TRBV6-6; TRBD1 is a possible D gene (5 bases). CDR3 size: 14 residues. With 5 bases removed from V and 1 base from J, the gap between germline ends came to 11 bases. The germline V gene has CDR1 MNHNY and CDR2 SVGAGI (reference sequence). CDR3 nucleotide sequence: TGTGCCAGCAGTGAGACCGGGGCGAACACTGAAGCTTTCTTT. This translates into CASSETGANTEAFF.

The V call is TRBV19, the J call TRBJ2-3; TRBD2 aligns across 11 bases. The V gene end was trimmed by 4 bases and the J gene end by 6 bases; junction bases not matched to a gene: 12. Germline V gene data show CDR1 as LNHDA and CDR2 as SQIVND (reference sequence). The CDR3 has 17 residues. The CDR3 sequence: CASSSPRVAGGPDTQYF. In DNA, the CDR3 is TGTGCCAGTAGTAGCCCGCGGGTAGCGGGAGGGCCGGATACGCAGTATTTT.

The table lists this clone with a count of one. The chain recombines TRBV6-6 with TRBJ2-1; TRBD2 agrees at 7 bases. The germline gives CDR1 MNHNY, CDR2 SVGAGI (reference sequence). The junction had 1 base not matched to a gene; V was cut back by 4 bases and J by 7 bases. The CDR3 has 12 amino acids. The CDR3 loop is CASSLRENEQFF. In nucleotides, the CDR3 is TGTGCCAGCAGTTTGCGGGAGAATGAGCAGTTCTTC.

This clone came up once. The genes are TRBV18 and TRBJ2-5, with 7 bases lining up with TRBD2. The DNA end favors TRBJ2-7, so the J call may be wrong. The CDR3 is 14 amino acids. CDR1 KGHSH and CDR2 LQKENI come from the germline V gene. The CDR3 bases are TGTGCCAGCTCACCACGGAGGGACTACTACGAGCAGTACTTC. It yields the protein CASSPRRDYYEQYF.

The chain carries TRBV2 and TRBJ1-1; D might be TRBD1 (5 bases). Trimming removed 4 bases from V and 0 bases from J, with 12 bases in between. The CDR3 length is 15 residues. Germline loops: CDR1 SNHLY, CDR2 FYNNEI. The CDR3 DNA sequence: TGTGCCAGCAGTGGTCAGGGATTCTTGAACACTGAAGCTTTCTTT. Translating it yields CASSGQGFLNTEAFF.

CDR3 in DNA: TGTGCCAGCAGCGTGGGGTTCAGGGTCGACAATGAGCAGTTCTTC. Translation gives CASSVGFRVDNEQFF. The chain has TRBV7-2 and TRBJ2-1, with D tentatively TRBD1 (5 bases). Trimming stripped 5 bases from V and 5 bases from J, with 16 bases between. This CDR3 region has 15 residues. Germline V lookup: CDR1 SGHTA, CDR2 FQGNSA.

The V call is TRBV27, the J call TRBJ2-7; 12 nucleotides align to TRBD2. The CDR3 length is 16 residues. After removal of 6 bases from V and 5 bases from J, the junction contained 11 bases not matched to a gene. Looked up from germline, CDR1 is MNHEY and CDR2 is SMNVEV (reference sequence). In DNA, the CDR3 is TGTGCCAGCAGACGCGGACTAGCGGGACACACGGACGAGCAGTACTTC. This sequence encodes CASRRGLAGHTDEQYF.